One and the same sample provided the 8 T cell receptor beta chains below, sequenced in a study of blood T cell repertoires in COVID-19. The method was immunoSEQ multiplex PCR; TCRdb's version includes in-frame clones alone and lacks a portion of them. The sample includes roughly 240,000 clones, around 88% of them seen just once. Sequenced sample: PBMCs or T cells enriched from blood (not recorded which). The receptors originated from a woman aged 35 to 49 with acute COVID-19.

The V gene is TRBV3-1 (or the pseudogene TRBV3-2), the J gene TRBJ2-1, with D uncertain. Germline CDR1 reads LGHDT; CDR2 reads YNNKEL (reference sequence). Trimming left V 8 bases short and J 5 bases short, with 13 bases between. The CDR3 length is 13 residues. The CDR3 bases are TGTGCCAGCTCCCAGAAGATTAACAATGAGCAGTTCTTC. It codes for CASSQKINNEQFF.

This sequence joins TRBV5-1 and TRBJ1-2; D might be TRBD1 (5 bases). This CDR3 contains 14 residues. V lost 0 bases and J 5 bases, leaving 11 bases between the germline ends. Germline lookup yields CDR1 SGHRS and CDR2 YFSETQ. CDR3 nucleotide sequence: TGCGCCAGCAGCTTGGCCGAGACAGCTTATGGCTACACCTTC. Amino acid sequence: CASSLAETAYGYTF.

This clone was counted a single time. The chain carries TRBV7-8 and TRBJ2-7; 8 bases align to TRBD1. The CDR3 is 15 residues long. Per germline, CDR1 SGHVS and CDR2 FQNEAQ. V lost 5 bases, J lost 4 bases, and 10 bases stayed unmatched. The CDR3 reads CASSQGGRGQYEQYF. DNA of the CDR3: TGTGCCAGCAGCCAAGGGGGCAGGGGGCAATACGAGCAGTACTTC.

This sequence joins TRBV6-6 and TRBJ2-4; 8 bases are a match to TRBD1. The CDR3 has 14 residues. V shed 2 bases and J 8 bases; nucleotides not matched to a gene: 5. CDR1 is MNHNY and CDR2 is SVGAGI in the germline V gene (reference sequence). This chain's CDR3 is CASSYQGQGDIQYF. CDR3 sequence (DNA): TGTGCCAGCAGTTACCAAGGACAGGGAGACATTCAGTACTTC.

The CDR3 region is CAWSVSETNRGGHQPQHF. The CDR3 DNA reads TGTGCCTGGAGTGTCTCCGAGACAAACAGGGGGGGCCATCAGCCCCAGCATTTT. V and J are TRBV30 and TRBJ1-5; the match to TRBD1 covers 8 bases. V shed 0 bases and J 5 bases; nucleotides not matched to a gene: 15. Per germline, CDR1 GTSNPN and CDR2 SVGIG (reference sequence). CDR3 size: 18 residues.

This chain uses TRBV19 with TRBJ2-2; 10 bases line up with TRBD1. V shed 8 bases, J shed 7 bases, and the junction held 16 bases outside the gene matches. The CDR3 spans 17 residues. Germline values: CDR1 LNHDA, CDR2 SQIVND (reference sequence). CDR3 in amino acids: CASRDRGTGPPVGELFF. The CDR3 bases are TGTGCCAGTCGGGACAGGGGAACGGGACCACCGGTCGGGGAGCTGTTTTTT.

V is TRBV10-3 and J is TRBJ2-1, with 7 nucleotides matching TRBD1. V shed 4 bases, J shed 11 bases, and the junction held 5 bases outside the gene matches. The germline V gene encodes CDR1 ENHRY and CDR2 SYGVKD. This CDR3 is built from 12 residues. The CDR3 bases are TGTGCCATCAGTGCGATGGACAGGAAGCAGTTCTTC. It codes for CAISAMDRKQFF.

This chain links TRBV4-3 with TRBJ1-6; D is unresolved. Trimming took off 2 bases at V and 3 bases at J, with 11 bases between the two ends. The CDR3 runs to 16 residues. CDR1 is LGHNA, CDR2 YSLEER, per germline. CDR3 protein: CASSQTRQNYNSPLHF. CDR3 DNA sequence: TGCGCCAGCAGCCAAACGAGACAAAACTATAATTCACCCCTCCACTTT.